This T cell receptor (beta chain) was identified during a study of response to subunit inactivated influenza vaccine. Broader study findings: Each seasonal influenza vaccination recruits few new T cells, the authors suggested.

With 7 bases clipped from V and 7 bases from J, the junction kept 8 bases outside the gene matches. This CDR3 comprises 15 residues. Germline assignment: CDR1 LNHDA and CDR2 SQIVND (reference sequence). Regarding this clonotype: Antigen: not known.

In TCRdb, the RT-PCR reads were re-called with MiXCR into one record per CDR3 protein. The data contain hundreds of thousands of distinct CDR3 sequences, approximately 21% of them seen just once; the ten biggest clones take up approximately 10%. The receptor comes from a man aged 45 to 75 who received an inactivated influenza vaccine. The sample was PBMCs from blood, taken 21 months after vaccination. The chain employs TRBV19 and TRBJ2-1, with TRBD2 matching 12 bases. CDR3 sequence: CASNLAGGPLNEQFF. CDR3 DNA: TGTGCCAGTAATCTAGCGGGGGGGCCTCTAAATGAGCAGTTCTTC.